This TCR beta chain came from a study of vaccination and CD4 T cells after COVID-19. Looking at the study overall: Timing of post-vaccine sample collection was a median approximately 79 days after dose two, with a range of 14 to 241.

The CDR3 contains 13 residues. From germline, CDR1 is MNHEY and CDR2 SVGEGT. The V gene lost 5 bases and the J gene lost 8 bases, with 14 bases spanning the gap. As concerns this clonotype: Antigen: not known.

An Oncomine TCR Beta short-read assay was used to sequence the DNA from cultured CD4+ T cells. In TCRdb, the PCR reads were re-called with MiXCR into one record per CDR3 protein. The table lists about 20,000 distinct CDR3 sequences, around half of them singletons, with approximately 5% in the top ten. The treatment is: approximately nine-day PBMC culture with coronavirus spike peptide pools or control peptides (ViraFEST assay). Replacement of half the medium with fresh IL-2 medium took place on days 3 and 7. The TCR sequence derives from a human donor who had recovered from COVID-19. This chain links TRBV6-2 or TRBV6-3 with TRBJ2-3; possibly TRBD2 for D (6 bases). Specimen: CD4+ T cells from blood, cultured in vitro, collected before SARS-CoV-2 vaccination. The CDR3: CASSKEGFGTQYF. CDR3 in DNA: TGTGCCAGCAGTAAGGAGGGGTTTGGTACGCAGTATTTT.